This entry describes one TCR beta chain. The target of this receptor is not known. Base qualities are not recorded, but no much larger clone differs from it by a single base. The source of the sample is a study of CD8+ T cells in alopecia areata listed by TCRdb under 2018. For the study in its entirety: Treated patients were enrolled in an open-label pilot trial of oral tofacitinib, 5 to 10 mg twice daily, for moderate-to-severe alopecia areata. Tofacitinib was administered for 6 to 18 months, and 6 months of follow-up off drug were then conducted to assess delayed response and recurrence. Amplification of TCRbeta CDR3 regions was done by immunoSEQ multiplex PCR using 35 Vbeta forward primers and 13 Jbeta reverse primers. Human TCRbeta sequencing covered scalp tissue and sorted CD4+ and CD8+ peripheral blood T cells from patchy and totalis/universalis alopecia areata patients and healthy controls. The study used high-throughput TCRbeta sequencing to examine T cell clonal expansion in alopecia areata, in both the C3H/HeJ mouse model and human patients. RNA was extracted with the PAXgene miRNA kit for fixed scalp, the miRNeasy kit for PBMCs, and the RNeasy kit for mouse skin. Biopsies were taken from tofacitinib-treated patients at baseline and again at 4 and 24 weeks into treatment, and several of those patients also had a later scalp biopsy. Scalp clonality was compared across normal scalp (n=4), patchy alopecia areata scalp (n=8), and alopecia totalis/universalis scalp (n=8).

Library preparation used the immunoSEQ multiplex PCR assay. RNA was extracted from all samples and reverse transcribed into cDNA, which served as template for TCR sequencing. SuperScript III was used to make first-strand cDNA, primed with a 2:1 mix of oligo-dT and random hexamers. A synthetic immune receptor repertoire was used to gauge amplification bias, and whatever bias remained was removed computationally. As for how the authors treated the data: Raw reads were preprocessed to remove errors, and CDR3 was defined according to IMGT conventions as the region from the conserved cysteine to phenylalanine. Clonality was computed by normalizing Shannon entropy by log2 of the number of productive unique TCRs and subtracting the result from 1. Scalp TCRbeta sequences were cross-referenced with sorted blood CD4 and CD8 repertoires so that the CD4 or CD8 identity of scalp clones could be inferred. TCRdb provides this immuneACCESS table in a form limited to in-frame rearrangements. Some clones are lacking; in checked studies, under half of them reflect an unresolved V gene, and why the rest are absent is not known. That table supplies the V and J calls and clone size; D and trimming were determined from the DNA. Counted in this sample were about 130,000 clones; roughly three fifths of them appeared once. Clones ranked in the top ten supply less than 5.5% of the sample.

Via the germline V gene, CDR1 is SGHTA and CDR2 FQGNSA. Its CDR3 holds 17 amino acids, cysteine through phenylalanine. Here the CDR3 DNA is all that survives: 51 bases in frame from base 1. Cut back by 0 bases and 0 bases, the V and J ends lie 9 bases apart. The study at large found these results: Compared with normal scalp, lesional scalp, particularly in alopecia totalis/universalis, had higher clonality and more expanded CD8+ clones, which suggests antigenic drive. TCR sequences shared between patients were less clear than in mice, possibly partly because of HLA diversity in the patient population. Unlike mouse skin, which is dominated by gammadelta T cells, normal human skin has resident alphabeta T cells that are also sequenced, and this complicates analysis of the scalp TCR repertoire.

In the paper's terms, the time point label means: baseline before oral tofacitinib. From alopecia areata patients, peripheral blood was collected along with lesional scalp punch biopsies. PBMCs were separated by density centrifugation and stained for CD3, CD4 and CD8, after which CD4+ and CD8+ T cells were sorted on a FACSAria. Recombination connected TRBV7-2 to TRBJ1-6; TRBD1 could be the D gene, as 5 bases match. The clonotype originates from a human donor with alopecia areata. Specimen: CD4+ T cells sorted from blood, collected at week 0. The DNA sequence reads TGTGCCAGCAGCTTAGCGCAGGGAGGCTCCTATAATTCACCCCTCCACTTT. Translated, it gives CASSLAQGGSYNSPLHF.